The sequence of this T cell receptor (beta chain) was determined in a study of T-cell reconstitution after alpha-beta-depleted transplantation in children. The study, taken as a whole, reports: The origin of alpha-beta T cells about two months after transplant was reportedly several hundred expanded graft clones.

The authors prepared the TCRbeta library with unique molecular identifiers. TCRdb fed the PCR reads into MiXCR, producing one record per CDR3 protein. The table records some 220,000 distinct CDR3 sequences, about a tenth of them present only once. This clonotype was seen repeatedly, ten times or more. Its antigen is unidentified. This clonotype originated in a child under two years old with acute myeloid leukemia, due to receive a stem cell transplant. The material sequenced was PBMCs, taken before TCRalphabeta/CD19-depleted stem cell transplant.

CDR3 sequence reads: CASSPLGGGPNNEQFF. CDR3 nucleotide sequence: TGTGCCAGCAGCCCCTTGGGGGGAGGGCCAAACAATGAGCAGTTCTTC. This sequence joins TRBV12-3 or TRBV12-4 and TRBJ2-1; 7 bases agree with TRBD2. The CDR3 runs 16 residues. V gave up 6 bases and J gave up 5 bases; unmatched junction bases: 13.